This TCR beta chain is drawn from a study of T cells in Graves' hyperthyroidism and ophthalmopathy. Whole-study results and caveats: By a 13 V-J model, ophthalmopathy was set apart from stable hyperthyroidism. The majority of expanded thyroid clonotypes above 0.001 also appeared in blood.

Authors of the study amplified TCR beta CDR3 regions from RNA transcripts. RT-PCR in the first round (using the HTBI primer set) targeted the TCR CDR3. MiXCR was run by TCRdb on the multiplex PCR reads, yielding one entry per CDR3 protein. The data contain fewer than 600,000 distinct CDR3 sequences, approximately 15% of them singletons. The CDR3 is made up of 14 amino acids. The V segment lost 6 bases and the J segment 2 bases; nucleotides outside the gene matches: 6. CDR1 SNHLY and CDR2 FYNNEI come from the germline V gene. A few counts support this clonotype. Its antigen is currently unknown. A much more abundant neighbour one base away suggests this may be a read error.

The rearrangement links TRBV2 to TRBJ2-5, with 7 bases identical to TRBD1. The sequencing sample was made of blood. The clonotype comes from a woman under 30 with Graves' hyperthyroidism. The CDR3: CASRVQGMQETQYF. The DNA of the CDR3 is TGTGCCAGCAGGGTACAGGGGATGCAAGAGACCCAGTACTTC.